A selection of T cell receptor beta chains follows, all from one sample in a study of OX40 agonist ivuxolimab in advanced cancers. Only in-frame clones appear in the TCRdb table, and some are missing; sequencing was by immunoSEQ multiplex PCR. The data hold 80,000 or so clones, with approximately 89% observed a single time. The sample in question was CD4+ or CD8+ T cells sorted from blood, obtained in a trial of the OX40 agonist ivuxolimab. The receptors stem from an adult with an advanced solid tumor such as melanoma, head and neck, liver or kidney cancer. The CDR3 runs from the conserved cysteine through the conserved F or W. The order of the fields is V gene, D gene, J gene, clone size, CDR3 DNA, CDR3 protein. A D gene is named only where the DNA matches it firmly. Expanded clones get a size class; other rows say once, few or many, or leave the size out.

v_call: TRBV18; d_call: NA; j_call: TRBJ2-3; clone_size: NA; cdr3_nt: TGTGCCAGCTCACCGGTCCAGCTCAGTAACACAGATACGCAGTATTTT; cdr3_aa: CASSPVQLSNTDTQYF
v_call: TRBV5-4; d_call: NA; j_call: TRBJ1-1; clone_size: NA; cdr3_nt: TGTGCCAGCAGCTTGGCAGGGAACACTGAAGCTTTCTTT; cdr3_aa: CASSLAGNTEAFF
v_call: TRBV18; d_call: NA; j_call: TRBJ2-2; clone_size: NA; cdr3_nt: TGTGCCAGCTCACCAAGCATGAGACAGTCGAACACCGGGGAGCTGTTTTTT; cdr3_aa: CASSPSMRQSNTGELFF
v_call: TRBV18; d_call: NA; j_call: TRBJ1-1; clone_size: NA; cdr3_nt: TGTGCCAGCTCACCACCGCGCCTTGGGGGAGTGAACACTGAAGCTTTCTTT; cdr3_aa: CASSPPRLGGVNTEAFF
v_call: TRBV9; d_call: NA; j_call: TRBJ2-7; clone_size: NA; cdr3_nt: TGTGCCAGCAGCGTAGACGATCGTTACGAGCAGTACTTC; cdr3_aa: CASSVDDRYEQYF
v_call: TRBV7-2; d_call: TRBD1; j_call: TRBJ1-5; clone_size: NA; cdr3_nt: TGTGCCAGCAGCCTCTCGGGACAGGGAATTTGGCAGCCCCAGCATTTT; cdr3_aa: CASSLSGQGIWQPQHF
v_call: TRBV10-2; d_call: TRBD2; j_call: TRBJ2-7; clone_size: NA; cdr3_nt: TGCGCCAGCAGCGGGGTTCTAGCGGATGTTGGGGAGCAGTACTTC; cdr3_aa: CASSGVLADVGEQYF
v_call: TRBV7-9; d_call: TRBD1; j_call: TRBJ1-2; clone_size: NA; cdr3_nt: TGTGCCAGCACCCGGGACAGGCAACCGGGGGCGGATGGCTACACCTTC; cdr3_aa: CASTRDRQPGADGYTF
v_call: TRBV11-2; d_call: NA; j_call: TRBJ1-3; clone_size: NA; cdr3_nt: TGTGCCAGCAGCTTAGACAGGGTCGGAAACACCATATATTTT; cdr3_aa: CASSLDRVGNTIYF
v_call: TRBV5-1; d_call: NA; j_call: TRBJ1-1; clone_size: NA; cdr3_nt: TGCGCCAGCACGAGGGACGGGAACACTGAAGCTTTCTTT; cdr3_aa: CASTRDGNTEAFF
v_call: TRBV28; d_call: NA; j_call: TRBJ2-7; clone_size: NA; cdr3_nt: TGTGCCAGCAGCCAGGTATGGGTCCACGAGCAGTACTTC; cdr3_aa: CASSQVWVHEQYF
v_call: TRBV30; d_call: NA; j_call: TRBJ1-4; clone_size: once; cdr3_nt: TGTGCCTGGAGTGTAGGAGGAACTAATGAAAAACTGTTTTTT; cdr3_aa: CAWSVGGTNEKLFF
v_call: TRBV7-2; d_call: NA; j_call: TRBJ1-4; clone_size: once; cdr3_nt: TGTGCCAGCAGCCCTACCGGGACGCGTGAAAAACTGTTTTTT; cdr3_aa: CASSPTGTREKLFF
v_call: TRBV5-4; d_call: NA; j_call: TRBJ1-5; clone_size: NA; cdr3_nt: TGTGCCAGCAGCTTTGGTGTGGGCCCCCAGCATTTT; cdr3_aa: CASSFGVGPQHF
v_call: TRBV10-2; d_call: NA; j_call: TRBJ2-5; clone_size: NA; cdr3_nt: TGCGCCAGCAGTGAGTGGAGTAGGCAAGAGACCCAGTACTTC; cdr3_aa: CASSEWSRQETQYF
v_call: TRBV19; d_call: NA; j_call: TRBJ1-1; clone_size: few; cdr3_nt: TGTGCCAGTACAGGGGAGGACACTGAAGCTTTCTTT; cdr3_aa: CASTGEDTEAFF
v_call: TRBV7-9; d_call: NA; j_call: TRBJ1-2; clone_size: NA; cdr3_nt: TGTGCCAGCAGCATCTATGGACAGCACTATGGCTACACCTTC; cdr3_aa: CASSIYGQHYGYTF